This TCR beta chain was captured in a study of identifying expanded T cells in peripheral blood. Healthy donors had no documented immune events, such as infections, while sampled. After removal of 4 bases from V and 5 bases from J, the junction contained 5 bases not matched to a gene. Germline V gene sequence: CDR1 SGHKS, CDR2 YYEKEE (reference sequence). This CDR3 is built from 14 residues. As concerns this clone: Its antigen is not identified.

General study results and limits: Technical replicates showed approximately 1.2 changed clones; roughly two weeks roughly 15; four weeks 19. Across healthy donors, higher total template counts meant significantly greater approximately 2-week count variance.

The method was immunoSEQ multiplex PCR; TCRdb's version includes in-frame clones alone and lacks a portion of them. The sample includes 90,000 to 120,000 clones, approximately 90% of them seen just once. Sequencing used blood. V gene TRBV5-5 combines with J gene TRBJ2-5, with 10 bases identical to TRBD1. The sequence was collected from a person aged 18 to 75 in good health. This chain's CDR3 is CASSKEGQGETQYF. In nucleotides, the CDR3 is TGTGCCAGCAGCAAAGAGGGACAGGGGGAGACCCAGTACTTC.